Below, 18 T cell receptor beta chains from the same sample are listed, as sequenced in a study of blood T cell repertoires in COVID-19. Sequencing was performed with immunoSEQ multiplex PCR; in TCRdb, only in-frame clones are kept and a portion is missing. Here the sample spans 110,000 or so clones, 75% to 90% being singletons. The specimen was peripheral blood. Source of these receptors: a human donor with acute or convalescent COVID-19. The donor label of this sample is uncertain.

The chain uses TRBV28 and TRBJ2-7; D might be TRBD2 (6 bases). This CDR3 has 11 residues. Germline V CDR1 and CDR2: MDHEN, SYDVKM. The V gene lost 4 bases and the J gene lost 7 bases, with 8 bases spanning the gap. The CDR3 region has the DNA TGTGCCAGCAGTTGGGGGAGGGAGCAGTACTTC. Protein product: CASSWGREQYF.

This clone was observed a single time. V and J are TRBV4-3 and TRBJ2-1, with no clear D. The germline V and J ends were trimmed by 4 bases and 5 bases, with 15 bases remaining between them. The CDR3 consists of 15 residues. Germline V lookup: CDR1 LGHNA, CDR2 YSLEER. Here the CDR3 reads CASSRDWVRNNEQFF. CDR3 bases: TGCGCCAGCAGCCGAGACTGGGTCAGGAACAATGAGCAGTTCTTC.

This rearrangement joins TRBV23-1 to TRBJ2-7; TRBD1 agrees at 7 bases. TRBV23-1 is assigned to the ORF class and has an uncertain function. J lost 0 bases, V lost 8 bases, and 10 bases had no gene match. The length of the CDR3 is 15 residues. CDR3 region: CASLGTASLSYEQYF. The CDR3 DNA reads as TGCGCCAGCCTAGGGACAGCAAGCCTCTCCTACGAGCAGTACTTC.

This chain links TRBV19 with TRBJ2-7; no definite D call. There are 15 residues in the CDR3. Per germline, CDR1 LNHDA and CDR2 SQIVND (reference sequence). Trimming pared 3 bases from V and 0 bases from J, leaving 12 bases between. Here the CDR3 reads CASSIYGGTSYEQYF. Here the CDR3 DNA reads TGTGCCAGTAGTATCTACGGCGGAACCTCCTACGAGCAGTACTTC.

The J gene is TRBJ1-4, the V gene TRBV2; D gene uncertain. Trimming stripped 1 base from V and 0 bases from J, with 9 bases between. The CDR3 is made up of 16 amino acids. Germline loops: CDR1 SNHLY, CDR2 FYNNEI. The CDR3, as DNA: TGTGCCAGCAGTGAAGACAGACCTGCAACTAATGAAAAACTGTTTTTT. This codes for CASSEDRPATNEKLFF.

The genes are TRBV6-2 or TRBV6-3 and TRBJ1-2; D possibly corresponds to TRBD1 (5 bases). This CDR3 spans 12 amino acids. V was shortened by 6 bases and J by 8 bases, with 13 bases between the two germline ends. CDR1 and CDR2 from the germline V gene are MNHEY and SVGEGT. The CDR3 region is CASSPTGGGYTF. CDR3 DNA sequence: TGTGCCAGCAGCCCGACCGGGGGGGGCTACACCTTC.

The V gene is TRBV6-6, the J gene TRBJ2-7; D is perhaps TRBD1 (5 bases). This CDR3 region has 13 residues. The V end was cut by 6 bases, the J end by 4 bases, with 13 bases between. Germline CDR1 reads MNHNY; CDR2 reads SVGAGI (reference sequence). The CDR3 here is CASSSGLGYEQYF. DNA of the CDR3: TGTGCCAGCAGCTCAGGGCTTGGATACGAGCAGTACTTC.

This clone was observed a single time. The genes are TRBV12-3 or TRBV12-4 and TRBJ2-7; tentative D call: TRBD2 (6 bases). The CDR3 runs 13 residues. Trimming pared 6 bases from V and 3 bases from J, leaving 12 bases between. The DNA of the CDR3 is TGTGCCAGCAGAGGCGGGGTCTTCTACGAGCAGTACTTC. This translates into CASRGGVFYEQYF.

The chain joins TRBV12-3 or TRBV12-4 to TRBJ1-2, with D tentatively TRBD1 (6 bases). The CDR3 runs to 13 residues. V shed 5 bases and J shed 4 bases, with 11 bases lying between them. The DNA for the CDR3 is TGTGCCAGCAGTCCTGACAGGATCTATGGCTACACCTTC. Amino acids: CASSPDRIYGYTF.

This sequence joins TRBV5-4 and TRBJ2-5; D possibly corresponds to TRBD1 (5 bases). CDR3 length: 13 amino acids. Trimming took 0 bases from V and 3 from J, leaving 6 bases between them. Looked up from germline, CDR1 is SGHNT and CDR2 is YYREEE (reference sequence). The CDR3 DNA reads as TGTGCCAGCAGCTTGGTCAGGGAAGAGACCCAGTACTTC. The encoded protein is CASSLVREETQYF.

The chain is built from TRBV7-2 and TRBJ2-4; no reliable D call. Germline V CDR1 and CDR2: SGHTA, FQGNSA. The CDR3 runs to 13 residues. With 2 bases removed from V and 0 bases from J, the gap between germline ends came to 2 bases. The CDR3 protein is CASSLLAKNIQYF. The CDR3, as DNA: TGTGCCAGCAGCTTACTAGCCAAAAACATTCAGTACTTC.

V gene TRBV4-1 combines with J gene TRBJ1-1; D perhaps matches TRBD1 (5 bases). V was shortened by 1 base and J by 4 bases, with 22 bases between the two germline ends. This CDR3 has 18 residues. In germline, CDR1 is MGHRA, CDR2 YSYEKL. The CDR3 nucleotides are TGCGCCAGCAGCCAAGTTTTTAGGACAAGGCGACTCGGCACTGAAGCTTTCTTT. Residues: CASSQVFRTRRLGTEAFF.

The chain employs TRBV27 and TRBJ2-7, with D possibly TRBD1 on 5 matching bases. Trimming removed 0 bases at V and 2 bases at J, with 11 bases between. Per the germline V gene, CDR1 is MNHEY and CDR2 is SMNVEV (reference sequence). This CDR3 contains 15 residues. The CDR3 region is CASSLSAGRPYEQYF. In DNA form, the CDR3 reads TGTGCCAGCAGTTTATCGGCAGGGCGCCCCTACGAGCAGTACTTC.

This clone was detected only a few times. The CDR3 loop reads CASSPPSGLETQYF. CDR3 nucleotides: TGTGCCAGCAGTCCTCCCAGCGGCCTAGAGACCCAGTACTTC. The chain couples TRBV7-9 to TRBJ2-5; tentatively, D is TRBD2 (5 bases). Looked up from germline, CDR1 is SEHNR and CDR2 is FQNEAQ (reference sequence). The CDR3 runs to 14 residues. V was shortened by 6 bases and J by 4 bases, with 15 bases between the two germline ends.

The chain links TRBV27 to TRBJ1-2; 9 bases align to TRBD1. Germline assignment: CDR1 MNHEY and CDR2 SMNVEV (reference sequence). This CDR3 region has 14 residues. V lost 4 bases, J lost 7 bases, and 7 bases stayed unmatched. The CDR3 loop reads CASSSTGGYSGYTF. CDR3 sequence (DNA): TGTGCCAGCAGTTCGACAGGGGGTTATAGTGGCTACACCTTC.

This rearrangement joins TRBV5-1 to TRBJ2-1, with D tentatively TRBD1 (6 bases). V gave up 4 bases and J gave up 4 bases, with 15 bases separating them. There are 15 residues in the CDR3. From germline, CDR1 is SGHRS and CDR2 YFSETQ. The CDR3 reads CASSRGQNNYNEQFF. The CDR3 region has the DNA TGCGCCAGCAGCAGAGGACAGAATAATTACAATGAGCAGTTCTTC.

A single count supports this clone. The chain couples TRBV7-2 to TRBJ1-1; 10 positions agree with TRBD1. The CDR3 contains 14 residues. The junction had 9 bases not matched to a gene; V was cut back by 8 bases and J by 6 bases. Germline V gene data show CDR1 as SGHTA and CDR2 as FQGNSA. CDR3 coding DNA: TGTGCCAGCGTCCGGGACAGGGGAGAAGCTGAAGCTTTCTTT. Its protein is CASVRDRGEAEAFF.

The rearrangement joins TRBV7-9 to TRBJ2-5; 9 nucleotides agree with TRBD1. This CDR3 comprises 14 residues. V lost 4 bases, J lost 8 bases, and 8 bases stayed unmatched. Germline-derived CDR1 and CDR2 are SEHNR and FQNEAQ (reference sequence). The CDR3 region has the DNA TGTGCCAGCAGCTCGTTGCTTACAGGGGGCACCCAGTACTTC. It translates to CASSSLLTGGTQYF.